The next 17 T cell receptor beta chains were all read from a single sample in a study of T cells expressing NK-cell markers. With the 5' RACE reads reprocessed, TCRdb shows one record per CDR3 protein and no DNA. The ten most abundant clones cover about 10% of a sample with about 390,000 distinct CDR3 sequences. The sample consisted of blood T cells: a sorted CD56 or NKG2C T cell subset, CD4+ or CD8+ T cells, or bulk PBMC T cells (not recorded which). Receptors were obtained from a woman between 45 and 65 years old in good health.

This chain links TRBV12-3 or TRBV12-4 with TRBJ2-1; TCRdb outputs TRBD2, but without DNA this stays unchecked. CDR3 length: 16 residues. The CDR3 spells CASRRTSGTSRGEQFF.

This chain connects TRBV5-1 to TRBJ2-7; the TRBD1 assignment by TCRdb is unverifiable without DNA. This CDR3 comprises 15 residues. Germline assignment: CDR1 SGHRS and CDR2 YFSETQ. CDR3 protein: CASSPGQGYGYEQYF.

CDR3 loop: CAISGRLAGSQETQYF. V usage is TRBV10-3 and J usage is TRBJ2-5; TCRdb selects TRBD2, and the lack of DNA leaves this call unchecked. The CDR3 has 16 residues. Germline assignment: CDR1 ENHRY and CDR2 SYGVKD.

The chain employs TRBV20-1 and TRBJ2-3. CDR3 length equals 14 residues. Germline V lookup: CDR1 DFQATT, CDR2 SNEGSKA (reference sequence). CDR3 sequence reads: CSARAYRRLDTQYF.

The chain recombines TRBV6-6 with TRBJ2-3. Germline lookup yields CDR1 MNHNY and CDR2 SVGAGI (reference sequence). CDR3 length: 15 residues. The CDR3 region is CASSYGVKSTDTQYF.

The gene calls are TRBV3-1 and TRBJ2-3; the D call of TRBD1 rests on TCRdb alone, since no DNA is present to check it. Looked up from germline, CDR1 is LGHDT and CDR2 is YNNKEL (reference sequence). The CDR3 covers 15 residues. This CDR3 reads CASSQLGGRTDTQYF.

This sequence joins TRBV3-1 and TRBJ1-2; TCRdb gives TRBD1 as the D gene, but with no DNA this cannot be confirmed. The CDR3 is 16 residues long. Per the germline V gene, CDR1 is LGHDT and CDR2 is YNNKEL (reference sequence). CDR3 loop: CASSQVHLGQGYGYTF.

CDR3 sequence reads: CASRMEGTEAFF. The rearrangement links TRBV11-3 to TRBJ1-1. Germline loops: CDR1 SGHNT, CDR2 YENEEA. The CDR3 is 12 residues long.

The chain links TRBV11-2 to TRBJ2-3; the D call from TCRdb, TRBD2, cannot be confirmed without DNA. The CDR3 contains 15 residues. Per the germline V gene, CDR1 is SGHAT and CDR2 is FQNNGV. The CDR3 spells CASALAGNSPDTQYF. The complete variable domain, with remaining parts taken from reference TRBV11-2 and TRBJ2-3, reads EAGVAQSPRYKIIEKRQSVAFWCNPISGHATLYWYQQILGQGPKLLIQFQNNGVVDDSQLPKDRFSAERLKGVDSTLKIQPAKLEDSAVYLCASALAGNSPDTQYFGPGTRLTVL.

The V gene is TRBV5-1, the J gene TRBJ2-3; checking the TCRdb D call of TRBD1 is not possible without DNA. In germline, CDR1 is SGHRS, CDR2 YFSETQ. CDR3 length: 13 amino acids. The CDR3 loop is CASSSQGRDTQYF.

The chain uses TRBV3-1 and TRBJ2-5. CDR1 is LGHDT, CDR2 YNNKEL, per germline (reference sequence). There are 13 residues in the CDR3. CDR3 amino acids: CASSQSSMETQYF.

V is TRBV12-3 or TRBV12-4 and J is TRBJ1-2; TCRdb's D gene call, TRBD1, goes unchecked for lack of DNA. The CDR3 consists of 15 residues. The CDR3 loop is CASRRGTGMIYGYTF.

The V gene is TRBV11-3, the J gene TRBJ2-2. The CDR3 contains 13 residues. The germline V gene encodes CDR1 SGHNT and CDR2 YENEEA. The chain's CDR3 is CASSPRNTGELFF. The full variable domain, rest sourced from reference TRBV11-3 and TRBJ2-2, is EAGVVQSPRYKIIEKKQPVAFWCNPISGHNTLYWYLQNLGQGPELLIRYENEEAVDDSQLPKDRFSAERLKGVDSTLKIQPAELGDSAVYLCASSPRNTGELFFGEGSRLTVL.

V and J are TRBV12-3 or TRBV12-4 and TRBJ2-1; the D call from TCRdb, TRBD1, cannot be confirmed without DNA. This CDR3 spans 16 amino acids. The CDR3 region is CASSPLDRGPYNEQFF.

The chain recombines TRBV5-5 with TRBJ2-3; absent DNA, TCRdb's TRBD2 call cannot be checked. Germline lookup yields CDR1 SGHKS and CDR2 YYEKEE (reference sequence). The CDR3 has 17 residues. The CDR3 is CASSLDRGLAGRDTQYF.

The rearrangement uses TRBV18 and TRBJ1-1; absent DNA, TCRdb's TRBD1 call cannot be checked. The CDR3 has 14 residues. Germline CDR1 reads KGHSH; CDR2 reads LQKENI. CDR3 sequence: CASSPGQGTTEAFF.

The V call is TRBV20-1, the J call TRBJ2-1. There are 16 residues in the CDR3. Germline V CDR1 and CDR2: DFQATT, SNEGSKA (reference sequence). This chain's CDR3 is CSADDPVGLGIHEQFF.